What follows are 21 T cell receptor beta chains derived from one specimen sequenced in a study of cytomegalovirus exposure and HLA in healthy donors. The PCR used 60 Vbeta and 13 Jbeta primers. Only in-frame clones appear in the TCRdb table, and some are missing; sequencing was by immunoSEQ multiplex PCR. The sample shows about 160,000 clones, 60% to 80% of them seen only once. Sequencing was done on a sample of PBMCs. These receptors originate from a man between 18 and 35 years old in good health and CMV-seropositive.

The chain couples TRBV6-6 to TRBJ1-3, with unresolved D. Per the germline V gene, CDR1 is MNHNY and CDR2 is SVGAGI (reference sequence). There are 15 residues in the CDR3. Trimming left V 4 bases short and J 2 bases short, with 12 bases between. The CDR3 protein is CASSLYRGAGNTIYF. The CDR3 DNA sequence: TGTGCCAGCAGTTTATATCGGGGTGCTGGAAACACCATATATTTT.

V usage is TRBV10-2 and J usage is TRBJ2-1, with D possibly being TRBD2 (5 bases). Germline CDR1 reads WSHSY; CDR2 reads SAAADI. The length of the CDR3 is 12 residues. Between the trimmed V and J ends, which lost 4 bases and 14 bases, there was a span of 15 bases. The CDR3 spells CASSAELLVEFF. CDR3 nucleotide sequence: TGCGCCAGCAGTGCCGAATTACTAGTGGAGTTCTTC.

A word on this clone: This sample includes further DNA sequences coding for the same CDR3. The chain has TRBV27 and TRBJ2-1, with 9 positions matching TRBD1. The V gene's germline CDR1 is MNHEY and CDR2 SMNVEV (reference sequence). This CDR3 spans 16 amino acids. V was pared by 6 bases and J by 4 bases, with 10 bases of the junction left unmatched. CDR3 in amino acids: CASRRTGDKSYNEQFF. In nucleotides, the CDR3 is TGTGCCAGCAGGCGGACAGGGGACAAATCATACAATGAGCAGTTCTTC.

The V call is TRBV29-1, the J call TRBJ2-3; TRBD2 matches 7 bases. CDR1 is SQVTM, CDR2 ANQGSEA, per germline. J was trimmed by 0 bases and V by 5 bases; bases with no gene match: 5. This CDR3 has 14 residues. The CDR3 sequence: CSVRRGGSTDTQYF. In DNA, the CDR3 is TGCAGCGTTCGACGCGGGGGAAGCACAGATACGCAGTATTTT.

The V gene is TRBV12-5, the J gene TRBJ2-2; TRBD1 matches 8 bases. This CDR3 has 17 residues. Unmatched junction bases numbered 15, after V lost 5 bases and J lost 7 bases. Germline loops: CDR1 LGHNT, CDR2 FRNRAP. The CDR3 here is CASGPGQGKRVGGELFF. The DNA of the CDR3 is TGTGCTAGTGGTCCCGGACAGGGAAAAAGAGTTGGCGGGGAGCTGTTTTTT.

The chain has TRBV30 and TRBJ1-1; 7 bases agree with TRBD1. After removal of 3 bases from V and 2 bases from J, the junction contained 3 bases not matched to a gene. The germline CDR1 and CDR2 sequences are GTSNPN and SVGIG (reference sequence). CDR3 length equals 13 residues. The CDR3: CAWRRQGNTEAFF. DNA of the CDR3: TGTGCCTGGAGAAGACAGGGAAACACTGAAGCTTTCTTT.

The CDR3 region is CASGGQGATEAFF. In DNA form, the CDR3 reads TGTGCCAGCGGGGGACAGGGGGCGACTGAAGCTTTCTTT. The V call is TRBV7-9, the J call TRBJ1-1, with TRBD1 identical over 12 bases. Germline assignment: CDR1 SEHNR and CDR2 FQNEAQ (reference sequence). V trimming: 8 bases; J trimming: 5 bases; junction bases outside the gene matches: 3. CDR3 length: 13 residues. Full variable domain (remainder filled in from reference TRBV7-9 and TRBJ1-1): DTGVSQNPRHKITKRGQNVTFRCDPISEHNRLYWYRQTLGQGPEFLTYFQNEAQLEKSRLLSDRFSAERPKGSFSTLEIQRTEQGDSAMYLCASGGQGATEAFFGQGTRLTVV.

This clone was observed once. This chain links TRBV6-5 with TRBJ2-7, with D uncertain. V was trimmed by 9 bases and J by 2 bases, leaving 14 bases between them. The CDR3 totals 13 residues. The V gene's germline CDR1 is MNHEY and CDR2 SVGAGI. The CDR3 loop is CASSQVIPYEQYF. DNA of the CDR3: TGTGCCAGTTCGCAGGTTATTCCCTACGAGCAGTACTTC.

This clone has only a few counts. The gene calls are TRBV30 and TRBJ1-2, with D possibly matching TRBD1 (5 bases). The CDR3 is made up of 12 amino acids. Germline CDR1 GTSNPN, CDR2 SVGIG (reference sequence). Trimming pared 3 bases from V and 5 bases from J, leaving 10 bases between. The CDR3 loop reads CAWRTAGYGYTF. CDR3 in DNA: TGTGCCTGGAGGACAGCTGGGTATGGCTACACCTTC.

The chain couples TRBV6-5 to TRBJ2-5, with 7 bases matching TRBD1. The J call may not be correct, given that the DNA end is closer to TRBJ2-7. CDR1 MNHEY and CDR2 SVGAGI come from the germline V gene. The CDR3 loop spans 14 amino acids. The CDR3 coding sequence is TGTGCCAGCAGTTCCCGGGGACAGAACCACGAGCAGTACTTC. Residues: CASSSRGQNHEQYF.

This chain uses TRBV6-5 with TRBJ1-6, with 11 bases matching TRBD1. There are 16 residues in the CDR3. V dropped 0 bases and J dropped 8; count of bases not matched to a gene: 3. The V gene's germline CDR1 is MNHEY and CDR2 SVGAGI. As DNA, the CDR3 is TGTGCCAGCAGTTACTCGAGGACAGGGGGCTATTCACCCCTCCACTTT. It specifies CASSYSRTGGYSPLHF.

This sequence joins TRBV11-3 and TRBJ2-1, with a possible D match to TRBD1 (5 bases). The CDR3 extends over 15 amino acids. V dropped 2 bases and J dropped 12 bases, with 20 bases sitting between them. The V gene's germline CDR1 is SGHNT and CDR2 YENEEA. The CDR3 region is CASSLSSVQGGGQFF. For the CDR3, the DNA is TGTGCCAGCAGCTTATCTTCTGTTCAGGGCGGCGGGCAGTTCTTC.

The chain joins TRBV2 to TRBJ1-1; no reliable D call. The CDR3 totals 10 residues. With 5 bases removed from V and 7 bases from J, the gap between germline ends came to 5 bases. The germline CDR1 and CDR2 sequences are SNHLY and FYNNEI. DNA for the CDR3: TGTGCCAGCAGTTCCGGTGAAGCTTTCTTT. Translated: CASSSGEAFF.

The V and J genes are TRBV2 and TRBJ1-6; 9 nucleotides align to TRBD1. Germline values: CDR1 SNHLY, CDR2 FYNNEI. Germline trimming cut 6 bases from V and 5 bases from J; bases unmatched to any gene: 5. This CDR3 comprises 15 residues. The CDR3 nucleotides read TGTGCCAGCAGCTTGGACAGGGGAAATAATTCACCCCTCCACTTT. Residues: CASSLDRGNNSPLHF.

CDR3 nucleotides: TGTGCCAGCAGCTTAGACAGCGGGGGGTCCTACAATGAGCAGTTCTTC. It encodes CASSLDSGGSYNEQFF. The J gene is TRBJ2-1, the V gene TRBV7-2, with 9 bases lining up with TRBD2. The V and J ends lost 1 base and 1 base, in that order; junction bases with no gene match: 2. Germline loops: CDR1 SGHTA, CDR2 FQGNSA. The CDR3 covers 16 residues.

The chain employs TRBV6-6 and TRBJ1-2; TRBD1 agrees at 7 bases. The CDR3 has 15 residues. Germline V CDR1 and CDR2: MNHNY, SVGAGI (reference sequence). V lost 6 bases and J lost 1; bases outside the gene matches: 8. The CDR3 region has the DNA TGTGCCAGCAGCTACGGGGACAGTCTTAACTATGGCTACACCTTC. This translates into CASSYGDSLNYGYTF.

This rearrangement joins TRBV14 to TRBJ2-1; D unclear. The CDR3 runs to 12 residues. CDR1 SGHDN and CDR2 FVKESK come from the germline V gene. V was shortened by 9 bases and J by 4 bases, with 10 bases between the two germline ends. In nucleotides, the CDR3 is TGTGCCAGTTCGACTGCTTACAATGAGCAGTTCTTC. Amino acids: CASSTAYNEQFF.

The J gene is TRBJ1-2, the V gene TRBV7-9; D call uncertain. Trimming shortened V by 7 bases and J by 6 bases, and 18 bases separated the two germline ends. Per germline, CDR1 SEHNR and CDR2 FQNEAQ (reference sequence). The length of the CDR3 is 14 residues. The chain's CDR3 is CASTQSRGSDGYTF. CDR3 DNA: TGTGCCAGCACCCAAAGCCGGGGATCAGATGGCTACACCTTC.

This rearrangement joins TRBV2 to TRBJ1-1; 8 bases line up with TRBD1. After removal of 6 bases from V and 9 bases from J, the junction contained 12 bases not matched to a gene. Germline V gene lookup returns CDR1 SNHLY and CDR2 FYNNEI. The length of the CDR3 is 14 residues. In DNA, the CDR3 is TGTGCCAGCAGGGGACAGGCCCTCTACTTTCAAGCTTTCTTT. Protein: CASRGQALYFQAFF.

The V call is TRBV10-2, the J call TRBJ1-5; no firm D call. This CDR3 is 13 amino acids long. Germline V gene sequence: CDR1 WSHSY, CDR2 SAAADI. Trimming shortened V by 5 bases and J by 2 bases, and 7 bases separated the two germline ends. The CDR3 reads CASSQERNQPQHF. CDR3 DNA sequence: TGCGCCAGCAGTCAGGAACGCAATCAGCCCCAGCATTTT.

The J gene is TRBJ1-5, the V gene TRBV7-9; TRBD1 is a possible D gene (5 bases). Germline-derived CDR1 and CDR2 are SEHNR and FQNEAQ (reference sequence). V was trimmed by 5 bases and J by 4 bases, leaving 15 bases between them. The CDR3 totals 15 residues. CDR3 nucleotide sequence: TGTGCCAGCAGCACGCGACAGCCTCTTAATCAGCCCCAGCATTTT. Its translation is CASSTRQPLNQPQHF.